The entry that follows covers one T cell receptor beta chain sequence. CDR1 and CDR2 (germline): SNHLY, FYNNEI. The CDR3 sequence is 12 residues long. Deletions cut 7 bases from V and 3 bases from J, with 9 bases between. This sample stems from a study of cytomegalovirus exposure and HLA in healthy donors. Both 60 Vbeta primers and 13 Jbeta primers went into the PCR. The table came from immunoSEQ multiplex PCR; TCRdb's copy has only in-frame clones and leaves some out. The table has some 180,000 clones, 80% seen once. The rearrangement links TRBV2 to TRBJ2-5, with D possibly matching TRBD1 (5 bases). Sequenced input: PBMCs. The clonotype was recovered from a girl between 10 and 17 years old in good health and CMV-seropositive. The CDR3 reads CASTGREETQYF. CDR3 DNA sequence: TGTGCCAGCACCGGCAGGGAAGAGACCCAGTACTTC. The full variable domain, completed using reference TRBV2 and TRBJ2-5, is EPEVTQTPSHQVTQMGQEVILRCVPISNHLYFYWYRQILGQKVEFLVSFYNNEISEKSEIFDDQFSVERPDGSNFTLKIRSTKLEDSAMYFCASTGREETQYFGPGTRLLVL.